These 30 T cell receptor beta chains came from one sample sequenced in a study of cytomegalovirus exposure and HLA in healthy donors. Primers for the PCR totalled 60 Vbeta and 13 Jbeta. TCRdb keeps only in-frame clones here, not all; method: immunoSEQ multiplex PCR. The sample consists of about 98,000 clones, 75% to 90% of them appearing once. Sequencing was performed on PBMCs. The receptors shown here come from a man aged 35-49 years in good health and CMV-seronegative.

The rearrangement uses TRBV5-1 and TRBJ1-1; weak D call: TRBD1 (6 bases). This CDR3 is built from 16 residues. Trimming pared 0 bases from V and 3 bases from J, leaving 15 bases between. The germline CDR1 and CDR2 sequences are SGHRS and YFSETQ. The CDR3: CASSLGYQGYYTEAFF. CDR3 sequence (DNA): TGCGCCAGCAGCTTGGGCTATCAGGGGTACTACACTGAAGCTTTCTTT.

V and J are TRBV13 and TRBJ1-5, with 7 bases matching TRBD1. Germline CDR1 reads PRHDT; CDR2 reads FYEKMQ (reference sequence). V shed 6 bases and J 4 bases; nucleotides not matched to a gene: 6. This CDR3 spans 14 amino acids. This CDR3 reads CASSRGTANQPQHF. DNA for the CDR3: TGTGCCAGCAGTCGCGGGACAGCAAATCAGCCCCAGCATTTT.

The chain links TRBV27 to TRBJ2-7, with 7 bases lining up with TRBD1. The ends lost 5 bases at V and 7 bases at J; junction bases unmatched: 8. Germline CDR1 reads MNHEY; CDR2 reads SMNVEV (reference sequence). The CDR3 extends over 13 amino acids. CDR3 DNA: TGTGCCAGCAGTCAGAGACAGGGTTGGGAGCAGTACTTC. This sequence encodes CASSQRQGWEQYF.

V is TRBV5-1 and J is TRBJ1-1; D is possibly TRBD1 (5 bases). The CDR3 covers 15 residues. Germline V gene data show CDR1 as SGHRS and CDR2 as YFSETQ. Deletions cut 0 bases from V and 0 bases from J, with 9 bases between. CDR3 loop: CASSLAGGVNTEAFF. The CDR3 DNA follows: TGCGCCAGCAGCTTGGCCGGGGGTGTGAACACTGAAGCTTTCTTT.

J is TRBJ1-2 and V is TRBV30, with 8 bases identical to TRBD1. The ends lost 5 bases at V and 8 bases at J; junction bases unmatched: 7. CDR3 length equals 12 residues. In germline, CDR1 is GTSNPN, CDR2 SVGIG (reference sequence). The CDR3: CAWGQGISGYTF. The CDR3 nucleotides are TGTGCCTGGGGACAGGGTATCTCGGGCTACACCTTC.

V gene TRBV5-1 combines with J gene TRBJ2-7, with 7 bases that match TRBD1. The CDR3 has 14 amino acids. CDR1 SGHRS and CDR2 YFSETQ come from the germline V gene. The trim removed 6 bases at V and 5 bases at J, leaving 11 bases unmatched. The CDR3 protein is CASKKGAPPDEQYF. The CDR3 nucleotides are TGCGCCAGCAAAAAGGGGGCTCCGCCGGACGAGCAGTACTTC.

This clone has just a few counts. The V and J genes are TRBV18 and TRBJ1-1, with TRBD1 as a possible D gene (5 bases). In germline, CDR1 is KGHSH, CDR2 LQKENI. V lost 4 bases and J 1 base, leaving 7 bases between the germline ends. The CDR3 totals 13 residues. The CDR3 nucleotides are TGTGCCAGCTCACAGACAGAGAACACTGAAGCTTTCTTT. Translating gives CASSQTENTEAFF. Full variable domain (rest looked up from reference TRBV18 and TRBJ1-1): NAGVMQNPRHLVRRRGQEARLRCSPMKGHSHVYWYRQLPEEGLKFMVYLQKENIIDESGMPKERFSAEFPKEGPSILRIQQVVRGDSAAYFCASSQTENTEAFFGQGTRLTVV.

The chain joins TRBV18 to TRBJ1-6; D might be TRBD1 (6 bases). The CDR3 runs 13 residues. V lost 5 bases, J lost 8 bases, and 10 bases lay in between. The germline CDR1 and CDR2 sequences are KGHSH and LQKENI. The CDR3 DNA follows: TGTGCCAGCTCAAAGGACAGCGATTCACCCCTCCACTTT. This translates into CASSKDSDSPLHF.

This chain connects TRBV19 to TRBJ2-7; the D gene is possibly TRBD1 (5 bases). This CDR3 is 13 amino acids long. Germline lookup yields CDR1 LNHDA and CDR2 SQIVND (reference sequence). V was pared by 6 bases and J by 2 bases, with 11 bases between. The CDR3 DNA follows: TGTGCCAGTAGCCCAGGGTCGACCTACGAGCAGTACTTC. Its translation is CASSPGSTYEQYF.

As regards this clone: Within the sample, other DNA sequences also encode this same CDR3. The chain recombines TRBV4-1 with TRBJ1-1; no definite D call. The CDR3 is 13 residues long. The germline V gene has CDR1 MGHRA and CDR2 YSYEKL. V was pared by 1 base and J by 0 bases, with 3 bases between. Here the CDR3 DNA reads TGCGCCAGCAGCCAAGCAGTGAACACTGAAGCTTTCTTT. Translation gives CASSQAVNTEAFF.

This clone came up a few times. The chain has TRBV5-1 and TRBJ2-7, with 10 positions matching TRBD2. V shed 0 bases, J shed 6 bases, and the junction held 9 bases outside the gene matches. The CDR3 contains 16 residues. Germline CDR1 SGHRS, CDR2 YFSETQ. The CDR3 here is CASSLEPAGGPTEQYF. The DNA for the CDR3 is TGCGCCAGCAGCTTGGAGCCAGCGGGGGGGCCCACCGAGCAGTACTTC.

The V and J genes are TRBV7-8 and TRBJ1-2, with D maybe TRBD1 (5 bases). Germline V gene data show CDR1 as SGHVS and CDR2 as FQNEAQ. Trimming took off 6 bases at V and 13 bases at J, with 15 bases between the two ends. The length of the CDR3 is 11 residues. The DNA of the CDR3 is TGTGCCAGCAGTGACGCCACGGGGGGCACCTTC. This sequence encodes CASSDATGGTF.

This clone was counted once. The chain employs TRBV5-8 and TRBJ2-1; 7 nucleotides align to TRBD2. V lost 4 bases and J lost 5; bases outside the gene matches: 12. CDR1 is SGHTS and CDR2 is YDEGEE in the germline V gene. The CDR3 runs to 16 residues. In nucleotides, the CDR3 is TGTGCCAGCAGCCTCGAGGGGCTAGCGGCTAACAATGAGCAGTTCTTC. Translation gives CASSLEGLAANNEQFF.

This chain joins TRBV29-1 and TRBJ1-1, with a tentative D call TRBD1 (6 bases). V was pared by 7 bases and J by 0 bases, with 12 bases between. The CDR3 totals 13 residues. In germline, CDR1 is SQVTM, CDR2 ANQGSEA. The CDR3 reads CSAYGQMNTEAFF. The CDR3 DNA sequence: TGCAGCGCCTACGGACAGATGAACACTGAAGCTTTCTTT.

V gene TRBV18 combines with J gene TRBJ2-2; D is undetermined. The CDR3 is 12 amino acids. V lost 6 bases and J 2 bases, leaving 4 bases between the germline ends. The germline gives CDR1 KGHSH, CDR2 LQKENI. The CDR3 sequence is CASSLNTGELFF. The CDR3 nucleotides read TGTGCCAGCTCTCTTAACACCGGGGAGCTGTTTTTT.

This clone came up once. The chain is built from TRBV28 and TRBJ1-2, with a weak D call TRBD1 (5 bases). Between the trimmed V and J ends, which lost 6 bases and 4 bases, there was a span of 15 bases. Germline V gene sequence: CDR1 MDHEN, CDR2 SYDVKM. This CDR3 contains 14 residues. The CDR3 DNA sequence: TGTGCCAGCAGGCCGCCGGGGGGAGTCTATGGCTACACCTTC. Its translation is CASRPPGGVYGYTF.

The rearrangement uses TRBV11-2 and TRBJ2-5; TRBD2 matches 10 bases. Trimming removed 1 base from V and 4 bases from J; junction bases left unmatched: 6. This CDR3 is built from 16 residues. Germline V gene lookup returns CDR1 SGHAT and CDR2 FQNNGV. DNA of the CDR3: TGTGCCAGCAGCTTAGGGACTAGCGGCATAACAGAGACCCAGTACTTC. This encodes CASSLGTSGITETQYF.

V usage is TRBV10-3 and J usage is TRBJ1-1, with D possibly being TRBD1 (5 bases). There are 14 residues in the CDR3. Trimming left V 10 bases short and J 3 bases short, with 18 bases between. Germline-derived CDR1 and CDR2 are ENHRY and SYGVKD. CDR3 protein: CATRHPQGDTEAFF. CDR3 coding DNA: TGTGCCACCAGACACCCTCAAGGGGACACTGAAGCTTTCTTT.

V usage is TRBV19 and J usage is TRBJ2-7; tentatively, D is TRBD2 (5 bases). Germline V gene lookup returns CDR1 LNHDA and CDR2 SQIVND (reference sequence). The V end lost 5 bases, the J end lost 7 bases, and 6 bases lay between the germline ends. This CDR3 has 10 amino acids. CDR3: CASSGGEQYF. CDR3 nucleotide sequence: TGTGCCAGTAGTGGCGGGGAGCAGTACTTC.

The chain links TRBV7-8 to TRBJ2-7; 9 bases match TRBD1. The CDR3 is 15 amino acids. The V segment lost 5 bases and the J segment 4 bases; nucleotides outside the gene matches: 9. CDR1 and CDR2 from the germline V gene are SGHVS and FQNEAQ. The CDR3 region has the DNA TGTGCCAGCAGCGCACCACCGGGACAGGGATACGAGCAGTACTTC. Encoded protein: CASSAPPGQGYEQYF.

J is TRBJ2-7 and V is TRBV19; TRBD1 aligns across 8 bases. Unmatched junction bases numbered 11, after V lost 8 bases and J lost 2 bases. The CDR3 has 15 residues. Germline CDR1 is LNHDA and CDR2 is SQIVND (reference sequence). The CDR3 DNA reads TGTGCCAGTCGTAGGGACAGGCCTTTAACCTACGAGCAGTACTTC. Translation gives CASRRDRPLTYEQYF.

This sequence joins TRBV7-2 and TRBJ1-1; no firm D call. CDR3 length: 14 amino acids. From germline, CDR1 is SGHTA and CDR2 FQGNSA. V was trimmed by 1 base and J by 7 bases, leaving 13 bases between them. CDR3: CASSLGLRDIEAFF. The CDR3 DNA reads TGTGCCAGCAGCTTAGGTCTGAGAGATATTGAAGCTTTCTTT.

CDR3 sequence: CASSLGPRQGDIQYF. Written as DNA, the CDR3 is TGTGCCAGCAGTCTAGGCCCGAGGCAGGGGGACATTCAGTACTTC. The V and J genes are TRBV7-2 and TRBJ2-4; TRBD1 aligns across 7 bases. The CDR3 is 15 residues long. Germline V CDR1 and CDR2: SGHTA, FQGNSA. J lost 8 bases, V lost 6 bases, and 13 bases had no gene match.

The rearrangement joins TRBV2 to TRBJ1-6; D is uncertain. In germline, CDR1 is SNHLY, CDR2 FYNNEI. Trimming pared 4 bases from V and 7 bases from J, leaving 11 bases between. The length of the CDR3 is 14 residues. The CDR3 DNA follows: TGTGCCAGCAGTGTGAGGTTGGAAAATTCACCCCTCCACTTT. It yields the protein CASSVRLENSPLHF. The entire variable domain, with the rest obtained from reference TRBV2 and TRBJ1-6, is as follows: EPEVTQTPSHQVTQMGQEVILRCVPISNHLYFYWYRQILGQKVEFLVSFYNNEISEKSEIFDDQFSVERPDGSNFTLKIRSTKLEDSAMYFCASSVRLENSPLHFGNGTRLTVT.

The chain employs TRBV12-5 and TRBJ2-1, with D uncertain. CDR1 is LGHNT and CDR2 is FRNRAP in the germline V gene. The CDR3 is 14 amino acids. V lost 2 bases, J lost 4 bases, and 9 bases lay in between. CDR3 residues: CASGLFPGYNEQFF. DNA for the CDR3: TGTGCTAGTGGTTTGTTCCCCGGTTACAATGAGCAGTTCTTC.

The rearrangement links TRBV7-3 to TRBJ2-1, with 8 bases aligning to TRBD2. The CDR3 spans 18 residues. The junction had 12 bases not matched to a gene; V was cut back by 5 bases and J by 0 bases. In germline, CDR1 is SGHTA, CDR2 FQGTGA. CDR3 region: CASSPRAGAKLSYNEQFF. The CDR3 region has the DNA TGTGCCAGCAGCCCCAGAGCGGGGGCTAAACTCTCCTACAATGAGCAGTTCTTC.

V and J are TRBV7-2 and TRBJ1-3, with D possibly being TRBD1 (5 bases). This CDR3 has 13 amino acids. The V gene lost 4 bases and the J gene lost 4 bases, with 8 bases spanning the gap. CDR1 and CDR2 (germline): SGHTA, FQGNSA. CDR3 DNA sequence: TGTGCCAGCAGCTCAGGGTTCGGAAACACCATATATTTT. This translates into CASSSGFGNTIYF.

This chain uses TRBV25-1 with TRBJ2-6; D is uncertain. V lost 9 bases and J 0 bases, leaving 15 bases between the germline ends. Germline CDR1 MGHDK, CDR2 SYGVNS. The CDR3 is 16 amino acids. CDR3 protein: CASQNVRSSGANVLTF. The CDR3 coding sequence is TGTGCCAGTCAGAACGTACGGAGCTCTGGGGCCAACGTCCTGACTTTC.

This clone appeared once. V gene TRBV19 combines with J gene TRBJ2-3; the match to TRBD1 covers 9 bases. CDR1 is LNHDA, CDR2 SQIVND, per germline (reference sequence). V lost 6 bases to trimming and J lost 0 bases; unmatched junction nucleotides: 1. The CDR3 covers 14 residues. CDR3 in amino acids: CASRDRGSTDTQYF. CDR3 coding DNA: TGTGCCAGTAGGGACAGGGGTAGCACAGATACGCAGTATTTT.

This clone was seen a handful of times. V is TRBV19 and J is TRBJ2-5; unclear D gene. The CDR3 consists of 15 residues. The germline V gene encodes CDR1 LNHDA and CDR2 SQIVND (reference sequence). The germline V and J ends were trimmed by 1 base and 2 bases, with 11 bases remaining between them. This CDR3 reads CASSIAGNTQETQYF. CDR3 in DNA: TGTGCCAGTAGTATAGCAGGTAACACGCAAGAGACCCAGTACTTC.